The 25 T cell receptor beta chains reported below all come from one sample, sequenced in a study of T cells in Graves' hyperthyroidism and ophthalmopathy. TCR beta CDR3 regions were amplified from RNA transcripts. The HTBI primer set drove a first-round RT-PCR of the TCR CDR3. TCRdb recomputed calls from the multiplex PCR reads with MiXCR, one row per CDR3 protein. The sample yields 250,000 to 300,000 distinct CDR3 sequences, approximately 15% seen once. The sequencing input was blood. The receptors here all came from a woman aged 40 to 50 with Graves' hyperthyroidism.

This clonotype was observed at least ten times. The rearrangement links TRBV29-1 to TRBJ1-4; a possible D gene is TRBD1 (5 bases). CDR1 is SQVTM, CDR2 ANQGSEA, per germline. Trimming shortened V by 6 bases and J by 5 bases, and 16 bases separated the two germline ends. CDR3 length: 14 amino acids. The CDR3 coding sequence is TGCAGCGTGGGGGGACGGCAGACAAATGAAAAACTGTTTTTT. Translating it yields CSVGGRQTNEKLFF.

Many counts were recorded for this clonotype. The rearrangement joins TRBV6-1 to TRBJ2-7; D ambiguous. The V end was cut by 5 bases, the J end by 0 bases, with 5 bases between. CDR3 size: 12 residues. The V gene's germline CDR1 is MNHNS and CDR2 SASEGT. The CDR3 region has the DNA TGTGCCAGCAGTATGAGCTCCTACGAGCAGTACTTC. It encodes CASSMSSYEQYF.

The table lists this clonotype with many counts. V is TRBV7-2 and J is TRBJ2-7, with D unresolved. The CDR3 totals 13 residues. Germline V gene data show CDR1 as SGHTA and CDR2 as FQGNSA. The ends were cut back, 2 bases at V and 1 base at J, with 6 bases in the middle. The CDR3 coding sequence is TGTGCCAGCAGCTTAACTTTTTCCTACGAGCAGTACTTC. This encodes CASSLTFSYEQYF.

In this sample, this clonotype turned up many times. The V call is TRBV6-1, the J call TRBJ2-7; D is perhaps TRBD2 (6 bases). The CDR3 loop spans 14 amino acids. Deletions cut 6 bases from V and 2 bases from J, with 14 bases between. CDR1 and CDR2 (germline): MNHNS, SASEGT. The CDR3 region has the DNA TGTGCCAGCAGGCCCCTAGCGAGGGCCTACGAGCAGTACTTC. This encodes CASRPLARAYEQYF.

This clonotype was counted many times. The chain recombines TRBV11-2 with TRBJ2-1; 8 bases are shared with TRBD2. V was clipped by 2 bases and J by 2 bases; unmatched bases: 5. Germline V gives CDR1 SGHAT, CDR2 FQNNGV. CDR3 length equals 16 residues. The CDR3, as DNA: TGTGCCAGCAGCTTATTACGCGGGAGGACCTACAATGAGCAGTTCTTC. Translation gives CASSLLRGRTYNEQFF.

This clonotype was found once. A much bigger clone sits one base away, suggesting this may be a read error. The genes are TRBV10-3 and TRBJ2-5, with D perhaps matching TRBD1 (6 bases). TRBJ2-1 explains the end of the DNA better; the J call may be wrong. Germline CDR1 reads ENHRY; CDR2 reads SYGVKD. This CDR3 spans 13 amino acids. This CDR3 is CAINQGTQETQFF. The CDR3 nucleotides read TGTGCCATAAATCAGGGGACCCAAGAGACCCAGTTCTTC.

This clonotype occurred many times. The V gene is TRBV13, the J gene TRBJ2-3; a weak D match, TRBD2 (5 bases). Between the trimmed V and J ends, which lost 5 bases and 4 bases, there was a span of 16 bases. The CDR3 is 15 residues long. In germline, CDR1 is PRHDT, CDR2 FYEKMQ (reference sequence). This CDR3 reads CASSPTEQRADTQYF. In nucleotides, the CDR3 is TGTGCCAGCAGCCCCACGGAACAGAGGGCAGATACGCAGTATTTT. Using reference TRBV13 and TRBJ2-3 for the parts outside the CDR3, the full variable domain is AAGVIQSPRHLIKEKRETATLKCYPIPRHDTVYWYQQGPGQDPQFLISFYEKMQSDKGSIPDRFSAQQFSDYHSELNMSSLELGDSALYFCASSPTEQRADTQYFGPGTRLTVL.

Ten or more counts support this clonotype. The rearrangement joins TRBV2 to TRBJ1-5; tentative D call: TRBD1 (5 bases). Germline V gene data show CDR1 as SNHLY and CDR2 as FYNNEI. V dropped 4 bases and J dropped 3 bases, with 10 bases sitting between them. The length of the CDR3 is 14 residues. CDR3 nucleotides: TGTGCCAGCAGTGTTCGTGGGACCAATCAGCCCCAGCATTTT. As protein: CASSVRGTNQPQHF.

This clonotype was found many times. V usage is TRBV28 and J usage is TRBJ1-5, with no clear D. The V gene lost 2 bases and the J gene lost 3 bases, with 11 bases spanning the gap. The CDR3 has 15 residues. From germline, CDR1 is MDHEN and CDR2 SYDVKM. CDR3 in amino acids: CASSLRSGPNQPQHF. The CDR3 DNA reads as TGTGCCAGCAGTTTAAGATCCGGCCCCAATCAGCCCCAGCATTTT.

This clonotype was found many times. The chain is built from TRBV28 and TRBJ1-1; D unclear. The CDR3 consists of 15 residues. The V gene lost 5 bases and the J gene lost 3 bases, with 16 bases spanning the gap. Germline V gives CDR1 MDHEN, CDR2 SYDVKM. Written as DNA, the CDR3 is TGTGCCAGCAGTGGGAGCGATGGGAGCTACACTGAAGCTTTCTTT. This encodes CASSGSDGSYTEAFF. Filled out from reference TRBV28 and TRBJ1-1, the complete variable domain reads DVKVTQSSRYLVKRTGEKVFLECVQDMDHENMFWYRQDPGLGLRLIYFSYDVKMKEKGDIPEGYSVSREKKERFSLILESASTNQTSMYLCASSGSDGSYTEAFFGQGTRLTVV.

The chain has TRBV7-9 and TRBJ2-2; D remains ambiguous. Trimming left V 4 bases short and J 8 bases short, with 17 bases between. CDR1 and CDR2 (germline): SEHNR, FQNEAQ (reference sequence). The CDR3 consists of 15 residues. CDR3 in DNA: TGTGCCAGCAGCTCCTTGGCGGCCTCTGTTGGGGAGCTGTTTTTT. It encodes CASSSLAASVGELFF.

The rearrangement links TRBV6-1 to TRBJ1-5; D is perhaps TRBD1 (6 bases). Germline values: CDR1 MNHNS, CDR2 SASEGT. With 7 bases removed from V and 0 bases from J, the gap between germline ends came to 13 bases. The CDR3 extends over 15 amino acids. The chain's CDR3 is CASTPDRNSNQPQHF. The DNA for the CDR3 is TGTGCCAGCACTCCAGACAGGAATAGCAATCAGCCCCAGCATTTT.

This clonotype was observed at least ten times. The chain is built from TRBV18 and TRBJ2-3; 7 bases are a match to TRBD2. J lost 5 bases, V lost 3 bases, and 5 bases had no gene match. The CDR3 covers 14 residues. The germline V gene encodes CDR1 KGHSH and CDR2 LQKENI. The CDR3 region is CASSPPSGEDTQYF. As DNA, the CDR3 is TGTGCCAGCTCACCCCCCAGCGGGGAAGATACGCAGTATTTT. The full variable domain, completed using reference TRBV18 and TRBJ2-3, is NAGVMQNPRHLVRRRGQEARLRCSPMKGHSHVYWYRQLPEEGLKFMVYLQKENIIDESGMPKERFSAEFPKEGPSILRIQQVVRGDSAAYFCASSPPSGEDTQYFGPGTRLTVL.

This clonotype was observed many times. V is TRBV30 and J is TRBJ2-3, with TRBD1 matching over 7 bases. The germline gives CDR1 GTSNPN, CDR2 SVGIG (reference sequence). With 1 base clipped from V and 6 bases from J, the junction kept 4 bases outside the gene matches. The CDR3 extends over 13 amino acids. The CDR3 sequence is CAWSGQGGDTQYF. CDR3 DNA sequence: TGTGCCTGGAGTGGACAGGGTGGGGATACGCAGTATTTT.

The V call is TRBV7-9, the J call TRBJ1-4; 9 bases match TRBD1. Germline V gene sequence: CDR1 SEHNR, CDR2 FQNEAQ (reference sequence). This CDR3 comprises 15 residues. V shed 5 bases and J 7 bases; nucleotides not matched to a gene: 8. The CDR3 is CASSRGGQGSEKLFF. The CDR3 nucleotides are TGTGCCAGCAGCCGAGGGGGACAGGGCTCTGAAAAACTGTTTTTT. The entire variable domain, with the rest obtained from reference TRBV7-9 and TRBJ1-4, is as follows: DTGVSQNPRHKITKRGQNVTFRCDPISEHNRLYWYRQTLGQGPEFLTYFQNEAQLEKSRLLSDRFSAERPKGSFSTLEIQRTEQGDSAMYLCASSRGGQGSEKLFFGSGTQLSVL.

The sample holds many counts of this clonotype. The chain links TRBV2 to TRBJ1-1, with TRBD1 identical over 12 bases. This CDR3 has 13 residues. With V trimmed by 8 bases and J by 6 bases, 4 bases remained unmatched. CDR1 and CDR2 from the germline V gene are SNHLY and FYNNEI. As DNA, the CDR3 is TGTGCCAGCGGAGGGACAGGGGGCCCTGAAGCTTTCTTT. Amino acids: CASGGTGGPEAFF.

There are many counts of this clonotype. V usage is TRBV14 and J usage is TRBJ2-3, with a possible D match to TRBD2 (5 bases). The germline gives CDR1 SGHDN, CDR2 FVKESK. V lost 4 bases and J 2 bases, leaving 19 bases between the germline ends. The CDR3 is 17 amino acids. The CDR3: CASSLYGRLTITDTQYF. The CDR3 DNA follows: TGTGCCAGCAGCCTCTACGGGCGACTAACCATCACAGATACGCAGTATTTT. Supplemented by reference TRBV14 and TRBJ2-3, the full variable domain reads EAGVTQFPSHSVIEKGQTVTLRCDPISGHDNLYWYRRVMGKEIKFLLHFVKESKQDESGMPNNRFLAERTGGTYSTLKVQPAELEDSGVYFCASSLYGRLTITDTQYFGPGTRLTVL.

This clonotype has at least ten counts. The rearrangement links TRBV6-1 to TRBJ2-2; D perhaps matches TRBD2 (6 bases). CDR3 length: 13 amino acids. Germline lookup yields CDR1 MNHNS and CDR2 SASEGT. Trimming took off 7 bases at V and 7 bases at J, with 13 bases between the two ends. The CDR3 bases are TGTGCCAGCACGGAAGGGGAGGTCGGGGAGCTGTTTTTT. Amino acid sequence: CASTEGEVGELFF.

The CDR3: CAISEFVSGSSSSYNEQFF. The DNA of the CDR3 is TGTGCCATCAGTGAGTTTGTTAGCGGGAGTTCAAGCTCCTACAATGAGCAGTTCTTC. V usage is TRBV10-3 and J usage is TRBJ2-1, with TRBD2 identical over 9 bases. The V segment lost 1 base and the J segment 0 bases; nucleotides outside the gene matches: 10. The V gene's germline CDR1 is ENHRY and CDR2 SYGVKD. The CDR3 covers 19 residues.

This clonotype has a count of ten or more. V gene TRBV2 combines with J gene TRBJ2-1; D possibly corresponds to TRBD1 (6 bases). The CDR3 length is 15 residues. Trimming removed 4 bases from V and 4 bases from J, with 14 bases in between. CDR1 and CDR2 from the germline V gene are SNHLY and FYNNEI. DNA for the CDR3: TGTGCCAGCAGTGGGGGGACAACAAGTTACAATGAGCAGTTCTTC. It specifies CASSGGTTSYNEQFF.

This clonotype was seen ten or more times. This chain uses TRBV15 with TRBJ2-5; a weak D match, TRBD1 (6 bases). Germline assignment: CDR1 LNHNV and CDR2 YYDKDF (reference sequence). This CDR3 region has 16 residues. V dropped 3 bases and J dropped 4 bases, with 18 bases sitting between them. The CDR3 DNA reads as TGTGCCACCAGCAGCCTGAGACAGGACCCTCGAGAGACCCAGTACTTC. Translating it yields CATSSLRQDPRETQYF. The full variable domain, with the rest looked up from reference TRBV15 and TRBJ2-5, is DAMVIQNPRYQVTQFGKPVTLSCSQTLNHNVMYWYQQKSSQAPKLLFHYYDKDFNNEADTPDNFQSRRPNTSFCFLDIRSPGLGDTAMYLCATSSLRQDPRETQYFGPGTRLLVL.

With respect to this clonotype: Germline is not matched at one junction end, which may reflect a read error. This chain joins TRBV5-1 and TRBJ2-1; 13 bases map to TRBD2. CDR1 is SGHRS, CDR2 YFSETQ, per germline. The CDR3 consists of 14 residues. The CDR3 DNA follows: TGTGCCACCAGACTAGCGGGAGGCTACAATGAGCAGTTCTTC. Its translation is CATRLAGGYNEQFF.

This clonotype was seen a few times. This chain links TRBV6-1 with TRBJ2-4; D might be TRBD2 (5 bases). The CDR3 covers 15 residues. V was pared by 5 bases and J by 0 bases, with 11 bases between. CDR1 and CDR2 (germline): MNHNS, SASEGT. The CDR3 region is CASSYRAGAKNIQYF. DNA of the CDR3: TGTGCCAGCAGTTATAGGGCGGGAGCCAAAAACATTCAGTACTTC.

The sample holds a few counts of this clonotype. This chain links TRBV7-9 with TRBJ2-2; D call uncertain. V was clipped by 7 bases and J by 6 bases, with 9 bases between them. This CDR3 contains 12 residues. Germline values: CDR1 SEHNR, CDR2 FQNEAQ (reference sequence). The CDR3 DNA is TGTGCCAGCACTGACGGGTCCGGGGAGCTGTTTTTT. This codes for CASTDGSGELFF. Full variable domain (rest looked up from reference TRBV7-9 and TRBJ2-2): DTGVSQNPRHKITKRGQNVTFRCDPISEHNRLYWYRQTLGQGPEFLTYFQNEAQLEKSRLLSDRFSAERPKGSFSTLEIQRTEQGDSAMYLCASTDGSGELFFGEGSRLTVL.

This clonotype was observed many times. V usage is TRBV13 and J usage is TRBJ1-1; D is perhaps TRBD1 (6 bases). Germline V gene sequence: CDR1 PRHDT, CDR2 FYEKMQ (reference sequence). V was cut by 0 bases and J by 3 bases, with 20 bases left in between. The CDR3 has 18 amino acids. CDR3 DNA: TGTGCCAGCAGCTTAGGCCCCGGGGGCTATACCTACCACACTGAAGCTTTCTTT. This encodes CASSLGPGGYTYHTEAFF.